This TCR beta chain was documented in a study of CXCR3-negative and CXCR3-positive naive CD8 T cells. The study's findings and limits: A higher hydrophobicity marked the TRB CDR3s of CXCR3-positive naive cells versus CXCR3-negative naive cells. Both naive subsets, CXCR3-negative and CXCR3-positive, displayed similar TRBV-TRBJ usage, unlike memory cells.

This CDR3 has 11 residues. Per the germline V gene, CDR1 is SQVTM and CDR2 is ANQGSEA. Points on this clonotype: Antigen specificity is unknown.

The study made its TRB cDNA libraries by 5' RACE, adding UMI labels. After re-calling the 5' RACE reads, TCRdb lists one entry per CDR3 protein, DNA absent. Its listing shows some 41,000 distinct CDR3 sequences. Sequencing was performed on naive CXCR3- CD8+ T cells from blood. Regarding subset: CD45RO-CCR7+CD27+CD95- naive CD8+ T cells lacking CXCR3 (TNR3-). The source of this sequence is a human donor in good health. Some clones in this sample may be carry-over from other donors' samples. V usage is TRBV29-1 and J usage is TRBJ1-3. The chain's CDR3 is CSVIAFNTIYF.